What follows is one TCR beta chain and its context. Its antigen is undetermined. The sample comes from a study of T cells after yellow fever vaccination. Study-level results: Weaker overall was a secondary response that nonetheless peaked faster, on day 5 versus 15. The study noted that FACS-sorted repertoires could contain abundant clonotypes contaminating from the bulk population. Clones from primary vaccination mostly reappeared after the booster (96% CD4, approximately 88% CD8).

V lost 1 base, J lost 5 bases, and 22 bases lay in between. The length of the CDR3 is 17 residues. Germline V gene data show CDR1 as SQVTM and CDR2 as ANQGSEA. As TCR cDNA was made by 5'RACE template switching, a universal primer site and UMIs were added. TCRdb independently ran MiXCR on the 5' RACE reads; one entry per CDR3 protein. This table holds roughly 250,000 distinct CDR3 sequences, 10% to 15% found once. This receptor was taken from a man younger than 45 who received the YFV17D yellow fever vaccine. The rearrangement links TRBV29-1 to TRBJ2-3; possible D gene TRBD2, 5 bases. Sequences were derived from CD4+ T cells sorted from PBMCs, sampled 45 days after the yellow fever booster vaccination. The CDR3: CSVEGISRQRSGDTQYF. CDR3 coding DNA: TGCAGCGTTGAAGGGATTTCACGCCAGAGGAGCGGAGATACGCAGTATTTT.